This T cell receptor (beta chain) was identified in a study of a mutant IDH1 vaccine in newly diagnosed glioma. Study-level information: Treated patients, averaging about 40 years, were roughly 60% male and roughly 38% female. The earlier regimen, radiotherapy, temozolomide, or both, was most often both. Study-wide points: Pseudoprogression seemingly bore no relation to changes in top peripheral T cell clonotypes.

Time point noted: baseline, week 1 (first vaccination visit). The treatment denotes: pre-vaccination baseline after standard-of-care therapy. Each astrocytoma in the donors was new, WHO grade 3 or 4, IDH1-mutant and ATRX-lost. Assay: immunoSEQ multiplex PCR; the TCRdb copy retains only in-frame clones and omits some. This table holds 15,000 to 20,000 clones, around four fifths found once. Germline CDR1 SSHAT, CDR2 FNYEAQ (reference sequence). The CDR3 is 16 amino acids. Trimming left V 1 base short and J 5 bases short, with 15 bases between. On this clone: Antigen specificity is unknown.

The V gene is TRBV7-7, the J gene TRBJ2-1; unclear D gene. The receptor's source is a man aged 35-49 years with glioma. This specimen consisted of PBMCs, obtained from a glioma patient treated with radiotherapy, temozolomide or both. CDR3 sequence reads: CASSLETGYGHNEQFF. CDR3 in DNA: TGTGCCAGCAGCTTAGAGACCGGATATGGACACAATGAGCAGTTCTTC.